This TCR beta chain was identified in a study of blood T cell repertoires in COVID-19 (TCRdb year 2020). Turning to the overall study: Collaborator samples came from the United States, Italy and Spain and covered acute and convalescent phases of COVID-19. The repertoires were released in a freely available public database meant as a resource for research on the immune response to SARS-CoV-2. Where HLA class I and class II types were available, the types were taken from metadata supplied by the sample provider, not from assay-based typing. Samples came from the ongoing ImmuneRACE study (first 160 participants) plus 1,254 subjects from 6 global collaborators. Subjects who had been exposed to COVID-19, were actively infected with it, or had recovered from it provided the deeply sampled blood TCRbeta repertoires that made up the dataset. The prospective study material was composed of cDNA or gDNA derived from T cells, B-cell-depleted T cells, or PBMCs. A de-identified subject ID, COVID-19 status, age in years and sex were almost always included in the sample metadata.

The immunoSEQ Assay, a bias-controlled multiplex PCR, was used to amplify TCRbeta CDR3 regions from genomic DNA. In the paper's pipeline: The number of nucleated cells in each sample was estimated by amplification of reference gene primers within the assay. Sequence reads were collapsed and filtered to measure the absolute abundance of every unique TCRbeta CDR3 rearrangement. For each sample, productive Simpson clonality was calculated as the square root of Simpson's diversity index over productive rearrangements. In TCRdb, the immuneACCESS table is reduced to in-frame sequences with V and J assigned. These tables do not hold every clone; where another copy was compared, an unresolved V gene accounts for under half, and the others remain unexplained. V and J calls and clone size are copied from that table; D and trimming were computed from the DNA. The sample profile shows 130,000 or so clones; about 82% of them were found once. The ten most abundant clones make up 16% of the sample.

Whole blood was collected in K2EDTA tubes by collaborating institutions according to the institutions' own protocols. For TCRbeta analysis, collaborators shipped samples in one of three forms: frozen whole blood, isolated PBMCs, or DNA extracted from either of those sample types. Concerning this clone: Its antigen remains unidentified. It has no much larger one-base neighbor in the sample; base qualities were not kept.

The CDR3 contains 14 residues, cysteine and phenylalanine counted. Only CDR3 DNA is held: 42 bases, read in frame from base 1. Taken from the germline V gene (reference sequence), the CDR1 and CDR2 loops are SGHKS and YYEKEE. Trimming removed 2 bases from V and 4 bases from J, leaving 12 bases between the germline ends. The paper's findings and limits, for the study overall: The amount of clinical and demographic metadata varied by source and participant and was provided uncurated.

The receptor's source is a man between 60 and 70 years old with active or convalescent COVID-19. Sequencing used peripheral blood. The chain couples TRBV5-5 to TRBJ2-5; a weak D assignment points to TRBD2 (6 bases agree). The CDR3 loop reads CASSFAGFGETQYF. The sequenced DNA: TGTGCCAGCAGCTTTGCGGGGTTTGGAGAGACCCAGTACTTC.